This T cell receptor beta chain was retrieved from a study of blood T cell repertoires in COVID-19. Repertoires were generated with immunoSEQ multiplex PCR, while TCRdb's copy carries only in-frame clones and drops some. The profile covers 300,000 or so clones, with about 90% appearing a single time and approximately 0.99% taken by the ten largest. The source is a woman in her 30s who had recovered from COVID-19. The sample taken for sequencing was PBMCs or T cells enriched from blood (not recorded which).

CDR3 residues: CASSRGTGWMNTEAFF. The CDR3 DNA reads TGTGCCAGCAGCCGCGGGACAGGGTGGATGAACACTGAAGCTTTCTTT. The J gene is TRBJ1-1, the V gene TRBV5-6, with 9 bases that match TRBD1. Germline trimming cut 4 bases from V and 0 bases from J; bases unmatched to any gene: 7. Per the germline V gene, CDR1 is SGHDT and CDR2 is YYEEEE. The CDR3 loop spans 16 amino acids.